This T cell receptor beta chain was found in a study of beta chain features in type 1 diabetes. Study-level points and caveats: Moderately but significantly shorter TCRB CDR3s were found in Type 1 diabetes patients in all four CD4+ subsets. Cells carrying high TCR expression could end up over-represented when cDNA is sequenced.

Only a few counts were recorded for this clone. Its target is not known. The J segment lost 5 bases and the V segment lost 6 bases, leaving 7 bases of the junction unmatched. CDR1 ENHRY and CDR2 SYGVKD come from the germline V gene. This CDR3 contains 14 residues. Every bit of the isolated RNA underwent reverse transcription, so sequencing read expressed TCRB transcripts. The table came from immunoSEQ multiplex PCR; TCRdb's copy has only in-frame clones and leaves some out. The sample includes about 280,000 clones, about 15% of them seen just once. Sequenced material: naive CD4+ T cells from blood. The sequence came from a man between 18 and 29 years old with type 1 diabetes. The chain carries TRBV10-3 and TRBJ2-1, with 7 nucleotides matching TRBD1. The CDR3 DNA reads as TGTGCCATCAGCTACAGGGGATTGGACAATGAGCAGTTCTTC. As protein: CAISYRGLDNEQFF.